This TCR beta chain was retrieved from a study of shared clonotypes between healthy human individuals. This CDR3 spans 21 amino acids. From germline, CDR1 is MDHEN and CDR2 SYDVKM. The ends lost 3 bases at V and 1 base at J; junction bases unmatched: 19. Produced via immunoSEQ multiplex PCR; TCRdb's table is partial and in-frame only. The table has approximately 640,000 clones, 90% seen once. Material for sequencing was memory CD8+ T cells from PBMCs. Indicated subset: CD45RO+ cells pooled with CCR7-negative TemRA cells. The sequence was obtained from a man younger than 30 in good health. Some clones in this sample may be carry-over from other donors' samples. The chain has TRBV28 and TRBJ2-1; 9 bases are a match to TRBD2. The DNA of the CDR3 is TGTGCCAGCAGTTTCTTTCCTTTGGCTAGCGGGGATGGACAGTCCTACAATGAGCAGTTCTTC. Encoded protein: CASSFFPLASGDGQSYNEQFF.